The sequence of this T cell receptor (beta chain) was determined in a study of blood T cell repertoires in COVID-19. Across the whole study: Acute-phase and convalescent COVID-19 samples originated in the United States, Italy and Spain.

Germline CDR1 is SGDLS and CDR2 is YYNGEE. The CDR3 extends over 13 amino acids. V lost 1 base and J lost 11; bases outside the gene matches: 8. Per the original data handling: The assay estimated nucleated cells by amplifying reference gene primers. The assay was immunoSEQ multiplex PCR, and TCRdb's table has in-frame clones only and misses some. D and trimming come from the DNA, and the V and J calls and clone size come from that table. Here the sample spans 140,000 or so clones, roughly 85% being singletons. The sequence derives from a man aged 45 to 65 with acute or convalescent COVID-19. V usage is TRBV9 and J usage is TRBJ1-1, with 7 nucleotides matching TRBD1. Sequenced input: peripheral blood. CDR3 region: CASSVQGGAVAFF. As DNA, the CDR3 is TGTGCCAGCAGCGTACAGGGGGGCGCGGTGGCTTTCTTT.